A single sample gave rise to the 5 T cell receptor beta chains below, sequenced in a study of blood T cell repertoires in COVID-19. TCRdb's table, derived via immunoSEQ multiplex PCR, lists solely in-frame clones and lacks some. The sample includes 250,000 or so clones, over 80% seen only once; the top ten take approximately 1.4%. Material: peripheral blood. The receptor source for this set is a woman between 35 and 50 years old who had recovered from COVID-19.

V gene TRBV20-1 combines with J gene TRBJ2-3; D unresolved. Between the trimmed V and J ends, which lost 5 bases and 2 bases, there was a span of 17 bases. This CDR3 comprises 15 residues. Germline V gene sequence: CDR1 DFQATT, CDR2 SNEGSKA (reference sequence). The CDR3 loop is CSAGDPITFTDTQYF. The CDR3, as DNA: TGCAGTGCTGGTGACCCTATAACTTTCACAGATACGCAGTATTTT.

V is TRBV28 and J is TRBJ1-1; 7 bases agree with TRBD1. The length of the CDR3 is 15 residues. In germline, CDR1 is MDHEN, CDR2 SYDVKM. The V and J ends lost 1 base and 5 bases, in that order; junction bases with no gene match: 7. The CDR3: CASSLSTGVETEAFF. CDR3 nucleotides: TGTGCCAGCAGTTTATCCACAGGGGTTGAAACTGAAGCTTTCTTT.

The chain combines TRBV19 with TRBJ2-1; the D gene is possibly TRBD2 (5 bases). The CDR3 loop spans 16 amino acids. Deletions cut 2 bases from V and 3 bases from J, with 14 bases between. Germline assignment: CDR1 LNHDA and CDR2 SQIVND (reference sequence). The CDR3 DNA is TGTGCCAGTAGTATATACTCGGGGAGAGACTACAATGAGCAGTTCTTC. It translates to CASSIYSGRDYNEQFF.

The chain carries TRBV11-3 and TRBJ2-3; 7 bases match TRBD2. Losses at the gene ends were 0 bases for V and 2 bases for J; bases not matched to a gene: 5. Per the germline V gene, CDR1 is SGHNT and CDR2 is YENEEA. CDR3 size: 16 residues. CDR3 DNA sequence: TGTGCCAGCAGCTTAGATTCGCGGGGGTTCACAGATACGCAGTATTTT. This encodes CASSLDSRGFTDTQYF.

V and J are TRBV15 and TRBJ2-5, with TRBD1 matching 9 bases. V trimming: 2 bases; J trimming: 3 bases; junction bases outside the gene matches: 7. The CDR3 is 16 amino acids. Germline CDR1 reads LNHNV; CDR2 reads YYDKDF (reference sequence). The CDR3 nucleotides are TGTGCCACCAGCAGACCCACAGGGGGCGTGGAAGAGACCCAGTACTTC. Amino acid sequence: CATSRPTGGVEETQYF.